The 25 T cell receptor beta chains below were found in one sample sequenced in a study of T cell clones after liver transplantation. Clones were read by immunoSEQ multiplex PCR, and TCRdb kept only the in-frame ones, dropping some. Of some 45,000 clones in the sample, around 84% were seen once. The sample in question was CD4+ T cells from blood, obtained 24 months after liver transplant. The receptors here all came from a human patient who received a liver transplant. Among the T cells, some may be from the graft donor.

This clone is a singleton in its sample. The chain uses TRBV11-2 and TRBJ1-4; no definite D call. The germline V gene encodes CDR1 SGHAT and CDR2 FQNNGV. V was pared by 1 base and J by 9 bases, with 12 bases between. The CDR3 covers 14 residues. The CDR3 DNA reads as TGTGCCAGCAGCTTAGTTAAAGGGCAGCAAAAACTGTTTTTT. Translating it yields CASSLVKGQQKLFF.

The CDR3 DNA reads TGTGCCAGCAGCCAAAGAGCGGGCCCCGACTCCTACGAGCAGTACTTC. Protein: CASSQRAGPDSYEQYF. V and J are TRBV4-2 and TRBJ2-7, with a weak D call TRBD2 (6 bases). CDR1 and CDR2 from the germline V gene are LGHNA and YNFKEQ. Trimming cost V 2 bases and J 0 bases, with 14 bases left between them. The CDR3 is 16 amino acids.

The V gene is TRBV2, the J gene TRBJ1-6, with TRBD1 matching 8 bases. V lost 5 bases to trimming and J lost 10 bases; unmatched junction nucleotides: 10. The V gene's germline CDR1 is SNHLY and CDR2 FYNNEI. The CDR3 spans 15 residues. The CDR3 DNA follows: TGTGCCAGCAGTCCTCCGGACAGGGTGGGATCACCCCTCCACTTT. Translation: CASSPPDRVGSPLHF.

The chain has TRBV4-3 and TRBJ2-2; 12 bases are shared with TRBD2. Germline loops: CDR1 LGHNA, CDR2 YSLEER. Trimming removed 3 bases from V and 0 bases from J; junction bases left unmatched: 5. The CDR3 totals 18 residues. CDR3 sequence (DNA): TGCGCCAGCAGCCAGGAGCCTAGCGGGGGGGCGAACACCGGGGAGCTGTTTTTT. It specifies CASSQEPSGGANTGELFF.

V and J are TRBV5-4 and TRBJ2-2, with TRBD2 matching 7 bases. CDR3 length equals 14 residues. CDR1 is SGHNT, CDR2 YYREEE, per germline (reference sequence). J gave up 3 bases and V 4 bases, and 3 bases lay outside the gene matches. The CDR3 is CASSSGTDTGELFF. The CDR3 DNA reads as TGTGCCAGCAGCAGCGGGACGGACACCGGGGAGCTGTTTTTT.

V is TRBV18 and J is TRBJ1-2; D is possibly TRBD1 (5 bases). Germline assignment: CDR1 KGHSH and CDR2 LQKENI. V gave up 6 bases and J gave up 1 base, with 12 bases separating them. The CDR3 sequence is 14 residues long. CDR3 sequence reads: CASSQRGDNYGYTF. CDR3 DNA sequence: TGTGCCAGCTCCCAGAGAGGGGATAACTATGGCTACACCTTC. Full variable domain (remainder filled in from reference TRBV18 and TRBJ1-2): NAGVMQNPRHLVRRRGQEARLRCSPMKGHSHVYWYRQLPEEGLKFMVYLQKENIIDESGMPKERFSAEFPKEGPSILRIQQVVRGDSAAYFCASSQRGDNYGYTFGSGTRLTVV.

This clone was seen just once. The gene calls are TRBV28 and TRBJ2-7, with 7 bases identical to TRBD2. V lost 4 bases, J lost 2 bases, and 8 bases stayed unmatched. CDR1 is MDHEN and CDR2 is SYDVKM in the germline V gene. CDR3 size: 15 residues. CDR3 protein: CASSSWDYQTYEQYF. The CDR3 bases are TGTGCCAGCAGTTCGTGGGACTACCAGACCTACGAGCAGTACTTC.

The chain carries TRBV28 and TRBJ2-1, with D perhaps TRBD2 (6 bases). Germline CDR1 is MDHEN and CDR2 is SYDVKM. The CDR3 spans 15 residues. V gave up 7 bases and J gave up 0 bases, with 13 bases separating them. The CDR3 region is CASITGRGSYNEQFF. CDR3 DNA: TGTGCCAGCATTACGGGGCGGGGCTCCTACAATGAGCAGTTCTTC.

This chain joins TRBV5-4 and TRBJ2-7; 12 bases line up with TRBD2. In germline, CDR1 is SGHNT, CDR2 YYREEE (reference sequence). The V gene end was trimmed by 4 bases and the J gene end by 3 bases; junction bases not matched to a gene: 8. The CDR3 spans 16 residues. The CDR3 nucleotides are TGTGCCAGCAGCCCTTTGACTAGCGGGAGCCTCTACGAGCAGTACTTC. The encoded protein is CASSPLTSGSLYEQYF.

CDR3 sequence reads: CASSLDRDSGNTIYF. The CDR3, as DNA: TGTGCCAGCAGCCTCGACCGCGACTCTGGAAACACCATATATTTT. V usage is TRBV5-4 and J usage is TRBJ1-3; D is unresolved. The V and J ends lost 4 bases and 0 bases respectively, with 11 bases between them. The CDR3 loop spans 15 amino acids. From germline, CDR1 is SGHNT and CDR2 YYREEE (reference sequence).

This rearrangement joins TRBV4-1 to TRBJ2-3; 11 positions agree with TRBD1. CDR3 length: 16 residues. Trimming took 4 bases from V and 5 from J; bases not matched to a gene: 8. Germline V gives CDR1 MGHRA, CDR2 YSYEKL. The CDR3 is CASSREGQGGRDTQYF. CDR3 in DNA: TGCGCCAGCAGCCGGGAGGGACAGGGGGGCAGAGATACGCAGTATTTT.

V usage is TRBV4-2 and J usage is TRBJ2-7; 11 positions agree with TRBD1. V was pared by 5 bases and J by 12 bases, with 15 bases of the junction left unmatched. Looked up from germline, CDR1 is LGHNA and CDR2 is YNFKEQ. This CDR3 is built from 15 residues. The chain's CDR3 is CASSKITGQGASTYF. As DNA, the CDR3 is TGTGCCAGCAGCAAAATTACCGGACAGGGGGCAAGTACGTACTTC.

The chain employs TRBV6-6 and TRBJ1-3, with 10 positions matching TRBD1. The V gene's germline CDR1 is MNHNY and CDR2 SVGAGI (reference sequence). The V segment lost 6 bases and the J segment 2 bases; nucleotides outside the gene matches: 4. CDR3 length: 15 amino acids. CDR3 bases: TGTGCCAGCAGGCGACAGGGGGCGGCTGGAAACACCATATATTTT. It is translated as CASRRQGAAGNTIYF.

V gene TRBV25-1 combines with J gene TRBJ1-2; 9 bases are a match to TRBD1. CDR3 length: 15 residues. Per the germline V gene, CDR1 is MGHDK and CDR2 is SYGVNS. V gave up 4 bases and J gave up 7 bases; unmatched junction bases: 10. The CDR3 coding sequence is TGTGCCAGCAGTGCAAAACCGGGACAGGGTCTTGGCTACACCTTC. Translating it yields CASSAKPGQGLGYTF.

The chain is built from TRBV18 and TRBJ1-2; D is unresolved. The V and J ends lost 3 bases and 0 bases respectively, with 11 bases between them. Per the germline V gene, CDR1 is KGHSH and CDR2 is LQKENI. The CDR3 totals 15 residues. DNA for the CDR3: TGTGCCAGCTCACCGCAGCCTGGACCTAACTATGGCTACACCTTC. It yields the protein CASSPQPGPNYGYTF.

The chain recombines TRBV4-3 with TRBJ1-1; no firm D call. This CDR3 has 14 amino acids. Germline-derived CDR1 and CDR2 are LGHNA and YSLEER. V dropped 5 bases and J dropped 0 bases, with 10 bases sitting between them. CDR3 sequence: CASSSDLVNTEAFF. In DNA form, the CDR3 reads TGCGCCAGCAGCAGCGACTTGGTGAACACTGAAGCTTTCTTT.

The chain links TRBV9 to TRBJ1-2; maybe TRBD1 (6 bases). CDR3 size: 11 residues. Germline loops: CDR1 SGDLS, CDR2 YYNGEE. V lost 2 bases, J lost 13 bases, and 12 bases lay in between. The chain's CDR3 is CASSVPQGFTF. The CDR3 DNA sequence: TGTGCCAGCAGCGTGCCACAGGGATTCACCTTC.

This clone ranks as medium-sized. The chain uses TRBV2 and TRBJ1-6, with unresolved D. V lost 6 bases and J lost 3, with 9 bases in between. CDR3 length: 14 amino acids. Germline-derived CDR1 and CDR2 are SNHLY and FYNNEI. CDR3 region: CASRPEGYNSPLHF. The DNA of the CDR3 is TGTGCCAGCAGGCCGGAGGGCTATAATTCACCCCTCCACTTT.

This chain joins TRBV27 and TRBJ2-1; 7 bases are shared with TRBD1. This CDR3 has 13 residues. Germline loops: CDR1 MNHEY, CDR2 SMNVEV (reference sequence). V shed 5 bases, J shed 9 bases, and the junction held 7 bases outside the gene matches. The CDR3: CASSTDRISEQFF. CDR3 bases: TGTGCCAGCAGTACGGACAGGATCAGTGAGCAGTTCTTC.

The chain employs TRBV9 and TRBJ1-6; no clear D gene. Germline V gene lookup returns CDR1 SGDLS and CDR2 YYNGEE. V lost 0 bases and J lost 7, with 11 bases in between. CDR3 length equals 15 residues. The DNA of the CDR3 is TGTGCCAGCAGCGTAGGTCTGGGCGCGAATTCACCCCTCCACTTT. Translation: CASSVGLGANSPLHF.

The J gene is TRBJ1-2, the V gene TRBV19, with 8 bases that match TRBD1. V was clipped by 10 bases and J by 2 bases; unmatched bases: 18. The germline CDR1 and CDR2 sequences are LNHDA and SQIVND (reference sequence). CDR3 size: 17 residues. CDR3 bases: TGTGCCACCGGGACAGGACCTACCGAACAGATCAACTATGGCTACACCTTC. Protein product: CATGTGPTEQINYGYTF.

This clone was recorded a few times. This chain joins TRBV18 and TRBJ2-1; 11 bases are a match to TRBD2. The CDR3 has 17 residues. V was pared by 0 bases and J by 8 bases, with 9 bases of the junction left unmatched. Per germline, CDR1 KGHSH and CDR2 LQKENI. DNA for the CDR3: TGTGCCAGCTCACCACCTTTCACTAGCGGGAGAAGGTATGAGCAGTTCTTC. Its protein product is CASSPPFTSGRRYEQFF.

CDR3 in amino acids: CASSTGPSGNTIYF. CDR3 DNA: TGTGCCAGCTCAACAGGGCCCTCTGGAAACACCATATATTTT. The chain employs TRBV19 and TRBJ1-3, with TRBD1 as a possible D gene (6 bases). The V gene lost 9 bases and the J gene lost 0 bases, with 12 bases spanning the gap. In germline, CDR1 is LNHDA, CDR2 SQIVND (reference sequence). This CDR3 comprises 14 residues.

As to this clone: Other DNA variants within this sample encode the same CDR3. The V gene is TRBV19, the J gene TRBJ2-1; D is undetermined. The CDR3 is 12 amino acids. The V and J ends lost 3 bases and 5 bases respectively, with 5 bases between them. CDR1 is LNHDA and CDR2 is SQIVND in the germline V gene (reference sequence). CDR3 coding DNA: TGTGCCAGTAGTATTGGAGACAATGAGCAGTTCTTC. Translation gives CASSIGDNEQFF.

The chain recombines TRBV6-5 with TRBJ1-5; TRBD1 is a possible D gene (5 bases). Germline assignment: CDR1 MNHEY and CDR2 SVGAGI. Trimming cost V 4 bases and J 6 bases, with 16 bases left between them. This CDR3 region has 15 residues. CDR3 in DNA: TGTGCCAGCAGTTCCCGGGGCCCCCAAAGTCAGCCCCAGCATTTT. Amino acids: CASSSRGPQSQPQHF.